A selection of T cell receptor beta chains follows, all from one sample in a study of blood T cell repertoires in COVID-19. Profiled with immunoSEQ multiplex PCR; TCRdb holds only in-frame clones, not every one. The sample carries about 140,000 clones, 88% recorded once. Sequencing was carried out using peripheral blood. Receptors originate from a man in his 70s with acute or convalescent COVID-19. The CDR3 runs from the conserved cysteine through the conserved F or W. D genes are given only for firm matches. The size field is filled for only some rows; it gives once, few, many or a size class.

abundance	d_gene	v_gene	j_gene	CDR3aa	CDR3nt
.	TRBD1	TRBV18	TRBJ2-1	CASSLTGKGNEQFF	TGTGCCAGCTCACTGACAGGGAAGGGCAATGAGCAGTTCTTC
.	.	TRBV11-2	TRBJ2-4	CASSLDGGRGNIQYF	TGTGCCAGCAGCTTAGACGGGGGGCGCGGAAACATTCAGTACTTC
few	.	TRBV6-5	TRBJ1-5	CASSYSVDQPQHF	TGTGCCAGCAGTTACTCCGTAGATCAGCCCCAGCATTTT
once	TRBD2	TRBV19	TRBJ2-3	CASSPIAGGTDTQYF	TGTGCCAGTAGCCCCATAGCGGGAGGCACCGATACGCAGTATTTT
.	TRBD2	TRBV19	TRBJ2-7	CASSYSGTSGRATVYEQYF	TGTGCCAGTAGTTATTCCGGGACTAGCGGGAGGGCGACTGTATACGAGCAGTACTTC
.	.	TRBV24-1	TRBJ1-2	CATSDPGYGYTF	TGTGCCACCAGTGACCCAGGATATGGCTACACCTTC
.	TRBD2	TRBV2	TRBJ2-1	CASSATSGGAREQFF	TGTGCCAGCAGTGCCACTAGCGGGGGGGCCCGTGAGCAGTTCTTC
.	TRBD2	TRBV5-1	TRBJ2-5	CASSLGLAGGETQYF	TGCGCCAGCAGCTTGGGGCTAGCGGGGGGAGAGACCCAGTACTTC
.	.	TRBV9	TRBJ1-2	CASGRGEISYTF	TGTGCCAGCGGGCGCGGGGAAATCAGCTACACCTTC
.	.	TRBV4-1	TRBJ2-7	CASSRLISSYEQYF	TGCGCCAGCAGCCGACTAATTAGCTCCTACGAGCAGTACTTC
once	TRBD1	TRBV5-1	TRBJ2-5	CASSPPAGTGGSETQYF	TGCGCCAGCAGCCCGCCGGCCGGGACAGGGGGTTCTGAGACCCAGTACTTC
.	TRBD2	TRBV2	TRBJ2-3	CASRATSATDTQYF	TGTGCCAGCAGGGCGACTAGCGCTACAGATACGCAGTATTTT
.	.	TRBV7-8	TRBJ2-7	CASSPEWGEAYEQYF	TGTGCCAGCAGCCCCGAGTGGGGCGAGGCCTACGAGCAGTACTTC
.	TRBD2	TRBV5-4	TRBJ2-5	CASRDPGTSQETQYF	TGTGCCAGCAGAGACCCCGGGACTAGCCAAGAGACCCAGTACTTC
.	TRBD1	TRBV4-1	TRBJ2-1	CASSHGQGPSNEQFF	TGCGCCAGCAGCCATGGACAGGGTCCGTCCAATGAGCAGTTCTTC
few	.	TRBV5-5	TRBJ1-4	CASSFTLWAPTNEKLFF	TGTGCCAGCAGTTTCACCCTTTGGGCACCAACTAATGAAAAACTGTTTTTT
once	.	TRBV6-1	TRBJ1-2	CASSEQGFGGYTF	TGTGCCAGCAGTGAACAGGGTTTTGGCGGCTACACCTTC
few	TRBD1	TRBV7-2	TRBJ1-1	CASRRTGGVTEAFF	TGTGCCAGCAGGAGGACAGGGGGCGTCACTGAAGCTTTCTTT
.	.	TRBV7-8	TRBJ1-2	CASSLAPTNYGYTF	TGTGCCAGCAGCTTAGCCCCAACTAACTATGGCTACACCTTC
.	TRBD1	TRBV10-3	TRBJ1-6	CASGDREVDNSPLHF	TGTGCCTCGGGGGACAGGGAAGTCGACAATTCACCCCTCCACTTT
.	.	TRBV11-2	TRBJ2-7	CASSLEVSSYEQYF	TGTGCCAGCAGCTTAGAGGTCAGCTCCTACGAGCAGTACTTC
.	.	TRBV9	TRBJ1-6	CASSVVKLGRMSPLHF	TGTGCCAGCAGCGTAGTAAAGTTGGGCAGAATGTCACCCCTCCACTTT
.	.	TRBV18	TRBJ1-4	CASSPGDGPEKLFF	TGTGCCAGCTCACCGGGAGATGGGCCTGAAAAACTGTTTTTT
.	TRBD1	TRBV27	TRBJ2-7	CASSPTSAGQGAYEQYF	TGTGCCAGCAGTCCGACGAGTGCGGGACAGGGGGCCTACGAGCAGTACTTC
.	TRBD1	TRBV4-1	TRBJ1-3	CASSPRDRGKTGNTIYF	TGCGCCAGCAGCCCCCGGGACAGGGGTAAGACTGGAAACACCATATATTTT
.	.	TRBV24-1	TRBJ1-6	CATSPVSRHGRETSYNSPLHF	TGTGCCACCAGTCCCGTCTCAAGACACGGTCGGGAAACCTCCTATAATTCACCCCTCCACTTT
.	.	TRBV18	TRBJ2-7	CASSPSTNSYEQYF	TGTGCCAGCTCCCCTTCGACAAACTCCTACGAGCAGTACTTC
once	.	TRBV19	TRBJ2-5	CASSINGFQETQYF	TGTGCCAGTAGTATAAACGGTTTTCAAGAGACCCAGTACTTC
.	TRBD2	TRBV4-1	TRBJ2-1	CASSLTGTSGFNEQFF	TGCGCCAGCAGCCTTACCGGGACTAGCGGCTTCAATGAGCAGTTCTTC
.	.	TRBV24-1	TRBJ1-1	CATGQMNTEAFF	TGTGCCACCGGACAGATGAACACTGAAGCTTTCTTT
.	TRBD1	TRBV5-1	TRBJ1-1	CASSLGTGGDEAFF	TGCGCCAGCAGCCTCGGGACAGGCGGAGATGAAGCTTTCTTT